Only a few counts were recorded for the clone carrying this T cell receptor beta chain. Its target is not known. The record originates from a study of T cells after yellow fever vaccination. Study-wide findings and caveats: Abundant bulk-population clonotypes could contaminate the FACS-sorted repertoires. Clonotypes found in both CD4 and CD8 compartments made up a small share.

CDR1 and CDR2 (germline): DFQATT, SNEGSKA (reference sequence). This CDR3 is built from 16 residues. V lost 0 bases and J 2 bases, leaving 15 bases between the germline ends. A single record per CDR3 protein comes from TCRdb applying MiXCR to the 5' RACE reads. The sample holds about 400,000 distinct CDR3 sequences, around a tenth seen once. The rearrangement links TRBV20-1 to TRBJ2-3, with D perhaps matching TRBD1 or TRBD2 (5 bases each). This TCR was sampled from a man younger than 35 who received the YFV17D yellow fever vaccine. Sequenced here: PBMCs, sampled on the day of the first yellow fever vaccination. CDR3 nucleotides: TGCAGTGCTAGAGATCTCGGGGCCGCTTTCACAGATACGCAGTATTTT. It encodes CSARDLGAAFTDTQYF.